Below are 25 T cell receptor beta chains sequenced from a single sample in a study of T cells in Graves' hyperthyroidism and ophthalmopathy. Amplified TCR beta CDR3 regions derived from RNA transcripts. The HTBI set primed first-round TCR CDR3 RT-PCR. TCRdb re-analysed the multiplex PCR reads in MiXCR, keeping a single row per CDR3 protein. The data hold 500,000 to 550,000 distinct CDR3 sequences, with around 21% observed a single time. The sequencing sample was made of blood. The receptors come from a man aged 18-30 years with Graves' hyperthyroidism.

This clonotype was recorded a few times. This chain joins TRBV3-1 and TRBJ2-2; D possibly matches TRBD1 or TRBD2 (5 bases each). The CDR3 length is 16 residues. CDR1 and CDR2 from the germline V gene are LGHDT and YNNKEL (reference sequence). V lost 4 bases and J 6 bases, leaving 18 bases between the germline ends. In DNA form, the CDR3 reads TGTGCCAGCAGCCGAAAGGGACCCGGGGACCCCGGGGAGCTGTTTTTT. Translating gives CASSRKGPGDPGELFF.

As concerns this clonotype: Since a much larger clone is just one base distant, this may be a read error. CDR3 nucleotide sequence: TGTGCCAGCAAGACAGGGGGAGTGTACGAGCAGTACGTC. This sequence encodes CASKTGGVYEQYV. The chain joins TRBV6-4 to TRBJ2-7; 9 bases fit TRBD1. In germline, CDR1 is MRHNA, CDR2 SNTAGT. With 7 bases clipped from V and 4 bases from J, the junction kept 5 bases outside the gene matches. This CDR3 spans 13 amino acids.

The chain has TRBV10-3 and TRBJ2-7; D may be TRBD1 (5 bases). V was cut by 3 bases and J by 3 bases, with 9 bases left in between. The CDR3 spans 13 residues. The germline CDR1 and CDR2 sequences are ENHRY and SYGVKD. Written as DNA, the CDR3 is TGTGCCATCAGTGACCGACAGAACTACGAGCAGTACTTC. This gives the protein CAISDRQNYEQYF.

The chain links TRBV10-3 to TRBJ1-2, with D hard to call. The CDR3 is made up of 13 amino acids. The V and J ends lost 5 bases and 8 bases respectively, with 15 bases between them. Germline loops: CDR1 ENHRY, CDR2 SYGVKD. This CDR3 reads CAISTGIREGYTF. CDR3 sequence (DNA): TGTGCCATCAGTACCGGGATTCGGGAGGGCTACACCTTC.

The sample holds many counts of this clonotype. J is TRBJ1-2 and V is TRBV28; possibly TRBD1 for D (6 bases). Trimming removed 6 bases at V and 7 bases at J, with 15 bases between. The CDR3 is made up of 13 amino acids. Germline CDR1 reads MDHEN; CDR2 reads SYDVKM. The CDR3 sequence: CASRRFRGSGYTF. Here the CDR3 DNA reads TGTGCCAGCAGACGCTTCAGGGGCTCTGGCTACACCTTC.

V gene TRBV6-1 combines with J gene TRBJ2-7; no reliable D call. Germline CDR1 MNHNS, CDR2 SASEGT. This CDR3 spans 17 amino acids. Trimming took off 0 bases at V and 6 bases at J, with 21 bases between the two ends. The CDR3 DNA sequence: TGTGCCAGCAGTGAAGCTGTATTTTCTAAGGTGGGAAGCGAGCAGTACTTC. Translating gives CASSEAVFSKVGSEQYF.

This clonotype was picked up a small number of times. The chain joins TRBV6-1 to TRBJ1-5, with TRBD1 identical over 8 bases. V lost 10 bases to trimming and J lost 9 bases; unmatched junction nucleotides: 11. The CDR3 is made up of 13 amino acids. Germline assignment: CDR1 MNHNS and CDR2 SASEGT. The CDR3: CATRDRGLRPQHF. CDR3 nucleotide sequence: TGTGCCACCCGCGACAGGGGCTTACGGCCCCAGCATTTT.

The table lists this clonotype with many counts. This chain uses TRBV5-1 with TRBJ1-1; D is undetermined. Germline CDR1 SGHRS, CDR2 YFSETQ. CDR3 length: 14 amino acids. Trimming took 3 bases from V and 4 from J, leaving 13 bases between them. The CDR3 DNA follows: TGCGCCAGCAGCTCCCGTCTGGGGAGCACTGAAGCTTTCTTT. Encoded protein: CASSSRLGSTEAFF.

At least ten counts were recorded for this clonotype. The chain is built from TRBV28 and TRBJ1-1; weak D call: TRBD1 (5 bases). The V gene lost 8 bases and the J gene lost 6 bases, with 13 bases spanning the gap. This CDR3 region has 12 residues. Germline CDR1 is MDHEN and CDR2 is SYDVKM. The CDR3 DNA reads TGTGCCAGCCGGGGACCCAGTCCTGAAGCTTTCTTT. Protein: CASRGPSPEAFF.

The CDR3 bases are TGTGCCAGCAGCGCGGACGGGGATAGCAATCAGCCCCAGCATTTT. Amino acid sequence: CASSADGDSNQPQHF. V is TRBV9 and J is TRBJ1-5; D is ambiguous. The CDR3 runs to 15 residues. V lost 3 bases and J 0 bases, leaving 10 bases between the germline ends. Per the germline V gene, CDR1 is SGDLS and CDR2 is YYNGEE.

The chain joins TRBV5-1 to TRBJ2-6; possible D gene TRBD1, 5 bases. The CDR3 has 16 amino acids. The ends were cut back, 0 bases at V and 3 bases at J, with 10 bases in the middle. Germline V gene sequence: CDR1 SGHRS, CDR2 YFSETQ. CDR3 nucleotides: TGCGCCAGCAGCTTGGTAGGGGTCGGTGGGGCCAACGTCCTGACTTTC. Translating it yields CASSLVGVGGANVLTF.

This clonotype was recorded at least ten times. V gene TRBV20-1 combines with J gene TRBJ2-5, with a weak D call TRBD2 (7 bases). Trimming took 3 bases from V and 4 from J, leaving 12 bases between them. CDR3 length equals 13 residues. Germline-derived CDR1 and CDR2 are DFQATT and SNEGSKA (reference sequence). In DNA, the CDR3 is TGCAGTGCTAGGGGGGGGGCGCGAGAGACCCAGTACTTC. Amino acids: CSARGGARETQYF.

The table lists this clonotype with many counts. The chain uses TRBV7-2 and TRBJ1-3; D uncertain. CDR1 is SGHTA, CDR2 FQGNSA, per germline. CDR3 length: 16 residues. Trimming took 5 bases from V and 0 from J, leaving 14 bases between them. In DNA form, the CDR3 reads TGTGCCAGCAGCGCAACCCTGACACTCTCTGGAAACACCATATATTTT. It encodes CASSATLTLSGNTIYF.

Written as DNA, the CDR3 is TGTGCCAGCAGGCTAACTAAGGGTATTTCTGAAGCTTTCTTT. As protein: CASRLTKGISEAFF. The J gene is TRBJ1-1, the V gene TRBV12-3 or TRBV12-4; D is unclear. Trimming stripped 6 bases from V and 6 bases from J, with 17 bases between. CDR3 length: 14 amino acids.

This clonotype came up many times. The V and J genes are TRBV13 and TRBJ1-2; D not resolved. This CDR3 has 13 residues. Per the germline V gene, CDR1 is PRHDT and CDR2 is FYEKMQ (reference sequence). V lost 5 bases, J lost 8 bases, and 15 bases lay in between. Here the CDR3 reads CASSGTPLEGYTF. For the CDR3, the DNA is TGTGCCAGCAGCGGTACCCCTTTAGAGGGCTACACCTTC.

This clonotype was counted at least ten times. The J gene is TRBJ1-1, the V gene TRBV6-1; no reliable D call. V shed 5 bases and J shed 2 bases, with 9 bases lying between them. CDR3 length: 13 residues. Germline loops: CDR1 MNHNS, CDR2 SASEGT. Here the CDR3 reads CASSQDKNTEAFF. The CDR3 coding sequence is TGTGCCAGCAGTCAAGACAAAAACACTGAAGCTTTCTTT.

This clonotype was picked up many times. The rearrangement links TRBV4-1 to TRBJ2-7; no clear D gene. The CDR3 runs to 15 residues. Per the germline V gene, CDR1 is MGHRA and CDR2 is YSYEKL. Trimming shortened V by 0 bases and J by 5 bases, and 14 bases separated the two germline ends. This chain's CDR3 is CASSQDSPRSHEQYF. CDR3 DNA sequence: TGCGCCAGCAGCCAAGATTCGCCCAGGTCCCACGAGCAGTACTTC.

This chain joins TRBV25-1 and TRBJ2-5; the D gene is possibly TRBD2 (7 bases). This CDR3 is 14 amino acids long. V was shortened by 2 bases and J by 7 bases, with 14 bases between the two germline ends. Germline CDR1 reads MGHDK; CDR2 reads SYGVNS. Here the CDR3 DNA reads TGTGCCAGCAGTGAACGGGGGGCTTATGGGACCCAGTACTTC. Translated, it gives CASSERGAYGTQYF.

This clonotype was detected only once. The rearrangement uses TRBV12-3 or TRBV12-4 and TRBJ1-5; D gene unclear. The CDR3 is made up of 11 amino acids. With 5 bases removed from V and 10 bases from J, the gap between germline ends came to 9 bases. CDR3 bases: TGTGCCAGCAGTACGCGCGGACCCCAGCATTTT. This sequence encodes CASSTRGPQHF.

This clonotype was observed a handful of times. The CDR3 loop is CASSRGQGGWSGYTF. DNA for the CDR3: TGTGCCAGCAGCCGTGGACAGGGCGGATGGAGTGGCTACACCTTC. The chain combines TRBV6-1 with TRBJ1-2, with TRBD1 identical over 8 bases. With V trimmed by 6 bases and J by 7 bases, 13 bases remained unmatched. The CDR3 is made up of 15 amino acids. Germline CDR1 is MNHNS and CDR2 is SASEGT.

This clonotype was detected many times. The CDR3 bases are TGTGCCAGCAGTTACTCGCTGGGGGGCTCCTACGAGCAGTACTTC. It codes for CASSYSLGGSYEQYF. This chain connects TRBV6-2 or TRBV6-3 to TRBJ2-7; D is perhaps TRBD2 (6 bases). Germline V CDR1 and CDR2: MNHEY, SVGEGT. The CDR3 has 15 amino acids. Trimming left V 0 bases short and J 0 bases short, with 9 bases between.

This clonotype appeared many times. The rearrangement uses TRBV28 and TRBJ1-5, with 7 bases lining up with TRBD1. V trimming: 5 bases; J trimming: 5 bases; junction bases outside the gene matches: 12. This CDR3 is built from 16 residues. Looked up from germline, CDR1 is MDHEN and CDR2 is SYDVKM. The CDR3 DNA reads as TGTGCCAGCAGTCCGAGACGCGGGACAGACGATCAGCCCCAGCATTTT. It specifies CASSPRRGTDDQPQHF. The full variable domain, its missing parts supplied by reference TRBV28 and TRBJ1-5, is DVKVTQSSRYLVKRTGEKVFLECVQDMDHENMFWYRQDPGLGLRLIYFSYDVKMKEKGDIPEGYSVSREKKERFSLILESASTNQTSMYLCASSPRRGTDDQPQHFGDGTRLSIL.

The chain carries TRBV30 and TRBJ1-6; 9 nucleotides line up with TRBD1. The V gene end was trimmed by 4 bases and the J gene end by 7 bases; junction bases not matched to a gene: 8. Germline V gene lookup returns CDR1 GTSNPN and CDR2 SVGIG (reference sequence). The CDR3 has 15 amino acids. The CDR3, as DNA: TGTGCCTGGAAACACAGGGGGCGGAGGAATTCACCCCTCCACTTT. Protein sequence: CAWKHRGRRNSPLHF.

This clonotype was counted at least ten times. The chain uses TRBV5-6 and TRBJ2-7, with 12 bases fitting TRBD2. Trimming at V came to 3 bases and at J to 5 bases, leaving 9 bases not matched to a gene. There are 16 residues in the CDR3. Germline-derived CDR1 and CDR2 are SGHDT and YYEEEE. The CDR3: CASSSRTSGTSNEQYF. The CDR3 DNA reads TGTGCCAGCAGCTCACGGACTAGCGGGACCTCTAACGAGCAGTACTTC.

The gene calls are TRBV28 and TRBJ2-7, with D possibly TRBD1 on 8 matching bases. Germline V gene sequence: CDR1 MDHEN, CDR2 SYDVKM. The V gene lost 5 bases and the J gene lost 7 bases, with 21 bases spanning the gap. This CDR3 is built from 15 residues. The CDR3 coding sequence is TGTGCCAGCAGTGATGGCGGGGGCAGGGGGCGAGAGCAGTACTTC. It codes for CASSDGGGRGREQYF. The whole variable domain, filled in from reference TRBV28 and TRBJ2-7, reads DVKVTQSSRYLVKRTGEKVFLECVQDMDHENMFWYRQDPGLGLRLIYFSYDVKMKEKGDIPEGYSVSREKKERFSLILESASTNQTSMYLCASSDGGGRGREQYFGPGTRLTVT.